The 13 T cell receptor beta chains given below trace back to one sample, sequenced in a study of blood T cell repertoires in COVID-19. The data were produced by immunoSEQ multiplex PCR, yet TCRdb's version contains in-frame clones alone and is incomplete. The sample carries nearly 350,000 clones, around 80% recorded once. The specimen sequenced was peripheral blood. These receptors came from a man aged 25-45 years with active or convalescent COVID-19.

This chain uses TRBV24-1 with TRBJ1-2; D unresolved. The CDR3 totals 13 residues. In germline, CDR1 is KGHDR, CDR2 SFDVKD. V was cut by 9 bases and J by 6 bases, with 16 bases left in between. CDR3 residues: CATGIRGSDGYTF. The CDR3 bases are TGTGCCACCGGAATCCGCGGATCTGATGGCTACACCTTC.

The chain employs TRBV6-5 and TRBJ1-6, with 10 bases that match TRBD1. V trimming: 4 bases; J trimming: 9 bases; junction bases outside the gene matches: 3. CDR3 length equals 14 residues. The V gene's germline CDR1 is MNHEY and CDR2 SVGAGI. In nucleotides, the CDR3 is TGTGCCAGCAGTTCTCGGACAGGGGGTTCACCCCTCCACTTT. It specifies CASSSRTGGSPLHF.

This clone was found a few times. V usage is TRBV6-1 and J usage is TRBJ2-7, with D possibly matching TRBD2 (5 bases). The CDR3 is made up of 15 amino acids. V shed 3 bases and J shed 0 bases, with 12 bases lying between them. In germline, CDR1 is MNHNS, CDR2 SASEGT. CDR3 in amino acids: CASSDIRRRSYEQYF. The CDR3 region has the DNA TGTGCCAGCAGTGATATTAGGAGGCGCTCCTACGAGCAGTACTTC.

The rearrangement uses TRBV4-3 and TRBJ2-1, with TRBD1 matching 7 bases. The CDR3 runs to 17 residues. The germline V gene has CDR1 LGHNA and CDR2 YSLEER. V lost 2 bases and J lost 5; bases outside the gene matches: 12. CDR3 in amino acids: CASSQTQLGQENNEQFF. In DNA, the CDR3 is TGCGCCAGCAGCCAAACTCAATTAGGACAGGAGAACAATGAGCAGTTCTTC.

V usage is TRBV5-1 and J usage is TRBJ2-2; D is possibly TRBD2 (6 bases). From germline, CDR1 is SGHRS and CDR2 YFSETQ. The CDR3 runs to 18 residues. Trimming removed 2 bases from V and 6 bases from J, with 23 bases in between. The CDR3 nucleotides read TGCGCCAGCAGCTTTTCCCCGGGACCTCCGTCGGGGGCCGGGGAGCTGTTTTTT. Translation: CASSFSPGPPSGAGELFF.

This rearrangement joins TRBV4-2 to TRBJ2-5; 7 bases agree with TRBD2. The germline gives CDR1 LGHNA, CDR2 YNFKEQ. V dropped 1 base and J dropped 2; count of bases not matched to a gene: 10. The CDR3 is 17 amino acids. CDR3 coding DNA: TGTGCCAGCAGCCAAGTCCGAGCAGCGGGGTCTCAAGAGACCCAGTACTTC. Residues: CASSQVRAAGSQETQYF.

The V and J genes are TRBV2 and TRBJ1-2; D is undetermined. From germline, CDR1 is SNHLY and CDR2 FYNNEI. Deletions cut 2 bases from V and 4 bases from J, with 11 bases between. The CDR3 loop spans 14 amino acids. In nucleotides, the CDR3 is TGTGCCAGCAGTGAATGGCTGGGAGGCTATGGCTACACCTTC. It specifies CASSEWLGGYGYTF.

This chain links TRBV6-4 with TRBJ2-3; TRBD1 might be the D (6 bases). The germline V and J ends were trimmed by 4 bases and 2 bases, with 7 bases remaining between them. This CDR3 is built from 13 residues. Germline V gene sequence: CDR1 MRHNA, CDR2 SNTAGT. The CDR3 protein is CASSGDNTDTQYF. The CDR3 DNA sequence: TGTGCCAGCAGTGGGGACAACACAGATACGCAGTATTTT.

The V and J genes are TRBV6-5 and TRBJ2-2, with a tentative D call TRBD2 (5 bases). The V gene lost 0 bases and the J gene lost 13 bases, with 15 bases spanning the gap. This CDR3 has 14 amino acids. Germline-derived CDR1 and CDR2 are MNHEY and SVGAGI. The chain's CDR3 is CASSYSKYLARLFF. The CDR3 DNA reads as TGTGCCAGCAGTTACTCGAAATATCTAGCAAGGCTGTTTTTT.

The chain links TRBV2 to TRBJ2-2; 12 bases are a match to TRBD1. This CDR3 has 15 residues. V shed 6 bases, J shed 10 bases, and the junction held 9 bases outside the gene matches. Germline loops: CDR1 SNHLY, CDR2 FYNNEI. This chain's CDR3 is CASRDPGQGAMELFF. CDR3 sequence (DNA): TGTGCCAGCAGAGATCCGGGACAGGGGGCGATGGAGCTGTTTTTT.

The chain is built from TRBV19 and TRBJ1-1; D gene unclear. Between the trimmed V and J ends, which lost 6 bases and 6 bases, there was a span of 11 bases. This CDR3 comprises 12 residues. Germline CDR1 is LNHDA and CDR2 is SQIVND (reference sequence). CDR3 residues: CASSHPGAEAFF. The CDR3 DNA reads TGTGCCAGTAGCCACCCCGGGGCTGAAGCTTTCTTT.

The chain carries TRBV5-4 and TRBJ1-2; 7 bases line up with TRBD1. The CDR3 is 14 amino acids. The V gene's germline CDR1 is SGHNT and CDR2 YYREEE (reference sequence). With 3 bases clipped from V and 8 bases from J, the junction kept 10 bases outside the gene matches. CDR3: CASSSGTAKRGYTF. CDR3 nucleotide sequence: TGTGCCAGCAGCTCCGGGACAGCGAAGAGGGGCTACACCTTC.

The chain carries TRBV6-4 and TRBJ1-6; D might be TRBD1 (6 bases). V lost 4 bases and J lost 8, with 12 bases in between. The CDR3 covers 14 residues. Germline-derived CDR1 and CDR2 are MRHNA and SNTAGT. The CDR3 sequence: CASSADSLDSPLHF. CDR3 coding DNA: TGTGCCAGCAGTGCGGACAGCCTCGATTCACCCCTCCACTTT.